Detailed here is one TCR beta chain. The sample comes from a study of blood T cell repertoires in COVID-19. For the study at large: Spain, Italy and the United States supplied samples that represented acute and convalescent COVID-19.

Sequenced by immunoSEQ multiplex PCR; TCRdb stores in-frame clones only, minus some. The sample contains around 100,000 clones, roughly nine tenths of which appear only once. The V end lost 1 base, the J end lost 10 bases, and 18 bases lay between the germline ends. The CDR3 sequence is 15 residues long. Germline CDR1 and CDR2: MNHNS and SASEGT. The TCR was taken from a man aged 45 to 65 in a cohort sampled during active COVID-19. The specimen sequenced was peripheral blood. The chain links TRBV6-1 to TRBJ2-3, with a weak D call TRBD1 (6 bases). CDR3 sequence (DNA): TGTGCCAGCAGTGAAGTATACCCTCTGAGACAGGCGCAGTATTTT. It is translated as CASSEVYPLRQAQYF.